The rows below give T cell receptor beta chains drawn from one sample of a study of blood T cells in healthy people across ages. TCRdb processed the 5' RACE reads anew with MiXCR; each CDR3 protein has one entry. There are a few hundred thousand distinct CDR3 sequences in the sample; roughly half occur only once, and 45% to 55% lies in the top ten. Source material: blood. The source of these receptors is a man aged 55 to 69 in good health. Each CDR3 is given with its conserved first and last residue. The order of the fields is J gene, V gene, D gene, clone size, CDR3 DNA, CDR3 protein. The D gene is left open where the match is weak. Size is omitted from some rows. Given values are once, few, many or a class for expanded clones.

TRBJ2-1	TRBV3-1	TRBD2	NA	TGTGCCAGCAGCCTATCTACCGGGACTAGCGGCGATGAGCAGTTCTTC	CASSLSTGTSGDEQFF
TRBJ2-1	TRBV20-1	TRBD1	few	TGCAGTGCTAGAGAAGGGGGCGCATCCTACAATGAGCAGTTCTTC	CSAREGGASYNEQFF
TRBJ2-3	TRBV5-1	NA	NA	TGCGCCAGCAGCTTGGTCAGCCCCACAGATACGCAGTATTTT	CASSLVSPTDTQYF
TRBJ2-7	TRBV7-9	NA	NA	TGTGCCAGCAGCTCCTATAGGGCTGAAGACGCCTACGAGCAGTACTTC	CASSSYRAEDAYEQYF
TRBJ2-1	TRBV20-1	TRBD2	NA	TGCAGTGCCACCGGGACTAGCGGGCGCACTCCTTCGGGAAATGAGCAGTTCTTC	CSATGTSGRTPSGNEQFF
TRBJ2-4	TRBV5-1	NA	NA	TGCGCCAGCAGCTTGGAATATGGGGGGGCAGCCAAAAACATTCAGTACTTC	CASSLEYGGAAKNIQYF
TRBJ1-6	TRBV28	NA	NA	TGTGCCAGCAGTTTAAGAAGTTCACCCCTCCACTTT	CASSLRSSPLHF
TRBJ1-1	TRBV29-1	NA	few	TGCAGCGCCATAAAGGCAGCTACTGAAGCTTTCTTT	CSAIKAATEAFF
TRBJ2-5	TRBV12-3/TRBV12-4	TRBD1	few	TGTGCCAGCACGGGACAGGTTCAAGAGACCCAGTACTTC	CASTGQVQETQYF
TRBJ2-3	TRBV20-1	NA	NA	TGCAGTGCCTCCCGGACTTCGGCGAGCACAGATACGCAGTATTTT	CSASRTSASTDTQYF
TRBJ2-3	TRBV9	NA	few	TGTGCCAGCAGCGTAGAAGGCGGCGGTTTCACAGATACGCAGTATTTT	CASSVEGGGFTDTQYF
TRBJ2-1	TRBV6-6	NA	NA	TGTGCCAGCAGCTTCTTGACCCCCTACAATGAGCAGTTCTTC	CASSFLTPYNEQFF
TRBJ2-3	TRBV7-9	TRBD2	NA	TGTGCCAGCAGCCAAATTTCTGCGGGGGTCACAGATACGCAGTATTTT	CASSQISAGVTDTQYF
TRBJ2-1	TRBV20-1	NA	NA	TGCAGTGCCGAAACTAGAGGGTCCTACAATGAGCAGTTCTTC	CSAETRGSYNEQFF
TRBJ2-1	TRBV15	TRBD1	NA	TGTGCCACCGGTAGAGATGGGACAGGGTGGGACAATGAGCAGTTCTTC	CATGRDGTGWDNEQFF
TRBJ1-2	TRBV25-1	NA	few	TGTGCCAGCAGTGCCACGGGCCCAAACTATGGCTACACCTTC	CASSATGPNYGYTF
TRBJ1-2	TRBV27	NA	NA	TGTGCCAGCAGTCCACTCGACAGTTCGGGCCGCTATGGCTACACCTTC	CASSPLDSSGRYGYTF
TRBJ2-5	TRBV29-1	NA	few	TGCAGCGTTGTGGAACGACAAGAGACCCAGTACTTC	CSVVERQETQYF
TRBJ2-1	TRBV6-2/TRBV6-3	NA	NA	TGTGCCAGCAGTTACAGCGGCTTCTACAATGAGCAGTTCTTC	CASSYSGFYNEQFF
TRBJ2-5	TRBV20-1	NA	NA	TGCAGTGCTAGAGCCTCAGATACCATCCCCCAGCAGTACTTC	CSARASDTIPQQYF
TRBJ2-1	TRBV4-3	NA	NA	TGCGCCAGCGGCCAAGAGATCCGGTCGGTCAATGAGCAGTTCTTC	CASGQEIRSVNEQFF
TRBJ1-2	TRBV6-6	NA	NA	TGTGCCAGCAGCGTTCGAGGAATCAACTATGGCTACACCTTC	CASSVRGINYGYTF
TRBJ1-2	TRBV7-8	NA	NA	TGTGCCAGCACCCTGAGGGGTGTGGGGGGCCCCCTTTATGGCTACACCTTC	CASTLRGVGGPLYGYTF
TRBJ2-7	TRBV28	NA	NA	TGTGCCAGCAGTTTTACCCACGAGCAGTACTTC	CASSFTHEQYF
TRBJ2-4	TRBV5-8	TRBD1	NA	TGTGCCAGCAGCTCCGGACAGGGGCTTAGAGCCAAAAACATTCAGTACTTC	CASSSGQGLRAKNIQYF
TRBJ1-2	TRBV4-1	NA	few	TGCGCCAGCAGCCAAACAGGCTTATTCTATGGCTACACCTTC	CASSQTGLFYGYTF
TRBJ2-1	TRBV9	NA	NA	TGTGCCAGCAGCGGAGATAGTTCAGCTGAGCAGTTCTTC	CASSGDSSAEQFF
TRBJ2-5	TRBV28	TRBD2	NA	TGTGCCAGCAGTTCCGCCAAAACGCGGGGGGGCGGGAGCCAAGAGACCCAGTACTTC	CASSSAKTRGGGSQETQYF
TRBJ1-2	TRBV29-1	NA	NA	TGCAGCGCGGGGGGGACAACGGATAGATATGGCTACACCTTC	CSAGGTTDRYGYTF
TRBJ2-1	TRBV6-4	NA	few	TGTGCCAGCATGCTCCATTCGCCCCGGAGGTACAATGAGCAGTTCTTC	CASMLHSPRRYNEQFF
TRBJ2-7	TRBV5-1	NA	NA	TGCGCCAGCAGCTCACGGACCGGGGGCTCCTACGAGCAGTACTTC	CASSSRTGGSYEQYF
TRBJ1-5	TRBV12-3/TRBV12-4	NA	NA	TGTGCCAGCAGCCTTGCTGGGGGGAACCAGCCCCAGCATTTT	CASSLAGGNQPQHF
TRBJ2-4	TRBV12-3/TRBV12-4	TRBD1	NA	TGTGCCAGCAGCCTTCGACAGGGCTACGAGCAGAACTTC	CASSLRQGYEQNF
TRBJ2-5	TRBV25-1	TRBD2	NA	TGTGCCAGCAGCCATGTTAGCGGGAGTTTAGAGACCCAGTACTTC	CASSHVSGSLETQYF
TRBJ2-1	TRBV4-3	TRBD2	many	TGCGCCAGCAGCCAAGAAACCGGGACTAGCGGGAACTATGAGCAGTTCTTC	CASSQETGTSGNYEQFF
TRBJ2-2	TRBV7-2	NA	NA	TGTGCCAGCAGCTTCACACCCCTCAGCGGGGAGCTGTTTTTT	CASSFTPLSGELFF
TRBJ2-7	TRBV9	TRBD1	once	TGTGCCAGTAGCCGTCGACAGGGAGCCTACGAGCAGTACTTC	CASSRRQGAYEQYF
TRBJ2-3	TRBV20-1	NA	many	TGCAGTGCTAGAGGGACGGGACCGGCCGGGTATACGCAGTATTTT	CSARGTGPAGYTQYF
TRBJ2-7	TRBV18	NA	NA	TGTGCCAGCTCACCGACCACAGGACAACAGTACTTC	CASSPTTGQQYF
TRBJ2-1	TRBV18	NA	NA	TGTGCCAGCTCACGAGGTGAGACTGAGCAGTTCTTC	CASSRGETEQFF
TRBJ2-3	TRBV12-3/TRBV12-4	NA	NA	TGTGCCAGCATTGGCAGACTGACGGCAGATGCGCAGTATTTT	CASIGRLTADAQYF